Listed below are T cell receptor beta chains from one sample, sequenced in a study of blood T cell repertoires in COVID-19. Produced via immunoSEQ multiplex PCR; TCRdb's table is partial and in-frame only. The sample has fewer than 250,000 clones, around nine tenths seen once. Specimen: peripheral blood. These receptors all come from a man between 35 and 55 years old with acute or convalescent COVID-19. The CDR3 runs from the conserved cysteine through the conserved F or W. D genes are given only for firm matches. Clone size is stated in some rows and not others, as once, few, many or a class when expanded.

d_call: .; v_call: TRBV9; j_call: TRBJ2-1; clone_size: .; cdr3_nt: TGTGCCAGCAGCGTAGTTGACGGGGAGTTGGATGAGCAGTTCTTC; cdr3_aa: CASSVVDGELDEQFF
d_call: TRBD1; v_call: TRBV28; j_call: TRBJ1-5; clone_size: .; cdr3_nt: TGTGCCAGCATTATGACAGGGCAGGTCAATCAGCCCCAGCATTTT; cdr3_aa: CASIMTGQVNQPQHF
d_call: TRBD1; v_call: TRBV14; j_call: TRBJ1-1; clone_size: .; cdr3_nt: TGTGCCAGCAGCCAAGTAGGGACAGGGGGGACTGAAGCTTTCTTT; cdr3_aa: CASSQVGTGGTEAFF
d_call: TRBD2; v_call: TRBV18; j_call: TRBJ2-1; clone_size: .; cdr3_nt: TGTGCCAGCTCACCTTCGGCCGGGACTAGCGGGGGGAGCTCCTACAATGAGCAGTTCTTC; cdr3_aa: CASSPSAGTSGGSSYNEQFF
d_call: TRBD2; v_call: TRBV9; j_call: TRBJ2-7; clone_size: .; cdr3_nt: TGTGCCAGCAGCGAGGGGTTGAGGGGAGGGTACGAGCAGTACTTC; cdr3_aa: CASSEGLRGGYEQYF
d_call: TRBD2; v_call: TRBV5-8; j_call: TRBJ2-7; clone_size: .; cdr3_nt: TGTGCCAGCAGCTTGGGGCTAGCGGGGACCTACGAGCAGTACTTC; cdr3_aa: CASSLGLAGTYEQYF
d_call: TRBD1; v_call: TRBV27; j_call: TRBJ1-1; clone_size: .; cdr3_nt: TGTGCCAGCAGTTCTCGTGGACAGGGAAACACTGAAGCTTTCTTT; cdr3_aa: CASSSRGQGNTEAFF
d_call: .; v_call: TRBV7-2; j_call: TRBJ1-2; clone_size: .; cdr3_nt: TGTGCCAGCAGCTGGCAGACTAACTATGGCTACACCTTC; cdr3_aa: CASSWQTNYGYTF
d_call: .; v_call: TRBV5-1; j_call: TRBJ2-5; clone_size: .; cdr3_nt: TGCGCCAGCAGCTTGACCAGCGGTCCTTCAGAGACCCAGTACTTC; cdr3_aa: CASSLTSGPSETQYF
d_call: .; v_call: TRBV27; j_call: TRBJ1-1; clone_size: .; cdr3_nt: TGTGCCAGCTCGTTCGGGACACATAACACTGAAGCTTTCTTT; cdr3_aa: CASSFGTHNTEAFF
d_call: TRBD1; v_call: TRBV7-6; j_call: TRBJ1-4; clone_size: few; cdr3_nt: TGTGCCAGCAGCCCCGACAGGGCTGAAAAACTGTTTTTT; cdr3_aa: CASSPDRAEKLFF
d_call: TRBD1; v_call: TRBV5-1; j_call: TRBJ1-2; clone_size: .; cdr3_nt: TGCGCCAGCAGCCCACGGACAGGGGATGGCTATGGCTACACCTTC; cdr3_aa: CASSPRTGDGYGYTF
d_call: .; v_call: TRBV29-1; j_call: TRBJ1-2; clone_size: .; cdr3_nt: TGCAGCGCCCGGGCGGGGGGCTACACCTTC; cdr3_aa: CSARAGGYTF
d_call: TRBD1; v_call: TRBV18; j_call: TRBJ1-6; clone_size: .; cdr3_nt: TGTGCCAGCTCTCCATCTGGACAGGGAAATTCACCCCTCCACTTT; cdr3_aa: CASSPSGQGNSPLHF
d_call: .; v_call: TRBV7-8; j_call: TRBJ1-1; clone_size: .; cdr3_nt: TGTGCCAGCAGCCTATGGGCGGCAGGGAGGCGCGCCGAAGCTTTCTTT; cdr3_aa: CASSLWAAGRRAEAFF
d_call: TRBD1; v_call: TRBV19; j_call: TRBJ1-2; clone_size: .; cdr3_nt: TGTGCCAGTAGTACACAGGGGGACTATGGCTACACCTTC; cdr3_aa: CASSTQGDYGYTF
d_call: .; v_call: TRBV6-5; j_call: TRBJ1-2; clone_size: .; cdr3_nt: TGTGCCAGCACCTCCGGACGGGGGAACTATGGCTACACCTTC; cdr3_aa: CASTSGRGNYGYTF
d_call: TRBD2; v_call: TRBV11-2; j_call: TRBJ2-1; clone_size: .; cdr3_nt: TGTGCCAGCAGCATATTCGGGACTACCAATGAGCAGTTCTTC; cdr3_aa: CASSIFGTTNEQFF
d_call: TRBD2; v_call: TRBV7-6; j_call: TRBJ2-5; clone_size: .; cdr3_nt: TGTGCCAGCAGCTTGAGAGCGGGGGGGCGGGAGACCCAGTACTTC; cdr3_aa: CASSLRAGGRETQYF
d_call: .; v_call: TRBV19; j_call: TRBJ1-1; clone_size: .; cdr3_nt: TGTGCCAGTAGTATAGATCGAATCAGGGGAACTGAAGCTTTCTTT; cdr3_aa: CASSIDRIRGTEAFF
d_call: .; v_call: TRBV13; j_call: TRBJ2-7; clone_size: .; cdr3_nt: TGTGCCAGCAGCAAAAGGAGGGCAAGAGGCGAGGCCTACGAGCAGTACTTC; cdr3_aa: CASSKRRARGEAYEQYF
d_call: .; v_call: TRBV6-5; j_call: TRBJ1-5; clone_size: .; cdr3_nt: TGTGCCAGCAGTTGGGCCCTGAATCAGCCCCAGCATTTT; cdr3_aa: CASSWALNQPQHF
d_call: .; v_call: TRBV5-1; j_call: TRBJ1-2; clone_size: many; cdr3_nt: TGCGCCAGCAGTTCCGGTTCTAACTATGGCTACACCTTC; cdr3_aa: CASSSGSNYGYTF
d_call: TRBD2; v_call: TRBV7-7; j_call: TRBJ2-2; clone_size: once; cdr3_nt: TGTGCCAGCAGCCGTACCTCTAGCGGGGTCGCCGGGGAGCTGTTTTTT; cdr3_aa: CASSRTSSGVAGELFF
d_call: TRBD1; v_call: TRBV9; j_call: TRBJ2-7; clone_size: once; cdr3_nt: TGTGCCAGCAGCGCACATCTGGGGGACAGGGGACACGAGCAGTACTTC; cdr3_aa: CASSAHLGDRGHEQYF